Following are 8 T cell receptor beta chains from one sample sequenced in a study of T-cell memory formation after mild COVID-19. TCRdb re-derived calls from the 5' RACE reads in MiXCR, one entry per CDR3 protein. The sample consists of under 300,000 distinct CDR3 sequences, 9.4% of them appearing once. The material sequenced was PBMCs or a T cell subset sorted from them (not recorded which). Receptor source: a young man who had mild COVID-19 (a few samples of this study predate the infection). Cell type and time point are not known.

This clonotype was seen ten or more times. The chain links TRBV11-2 to TRBJ2-3, with no clear D. Germline V gene lookup returns CDR1 SGHAT and CDR2 FQNNGV. This CDR3 spans 10 amino acids. With 4 bases removed from V and 7 bases from J, the gap between germline ends came to 3 bases. The CDR3 nucleotides read TGTGCCAGCAGCTCCTATACGCAGTATTTT. Its protein product is CASSSYTQYF.

A few counts support this clonotype. V gene TRBV28 combines with J gene TRBJ2-5; D is possibly TRBD1 (6 bases). CDR3 length equals 13 residues. Germline V gene sequence: CDR1 MDHEN, CDR2 SYDVKM. The V gene lost 6 bases and the J gene lost 5 bases, with 13 bases spanning the gap. The CDR3 protein is CASSQTGIETQYF. Written as DNA, the CDR3 is TGTGCCAGCAGCCAAACAGGGATTGAGACCCAGTACTTC.

This rearrangement joins TRBV20-1 to TRBJ2-3; possible D gene TRBD1, 5 bases. CDR3 length equals 12 residues. V was clipped by 0 bases and J by 8 bases, with 9 bases between them. CDR1 and CDR2 (germline): DFQATT, SNEGSKA (reference sequence). The CDR3 region is CSAREGAATQYF. In nucleotides, the CDR3 is TGCAGTGCTAGAGAAGGGGCGGCTACGCAGTATTTT.

The chain couples TRBV20-1 to TRBJ2-3; D possibly corresponds to TRBD2 (5 bases). CDR3 length: 15 residues. Germline CDR1 and CDR2: DFQATT and SNEGSKA (reference sequence). The V end lost 4 bases, the J end lost 3 bases, and 17 bases lay between the germline ends. CDR3 protein: CSAIPEGVRTDTQYF. CDR3 sequence (DNA): TGCAGTGCTATCCCCGAGGGAGTCCGGACAGATACGCAGTATTTT.

This clonotype was found many times. V gene TRBV7-9 combines with J gene TRBJ2-7, with D possibly TRBD1 on 6 matching bases. V was shortened by 5 bases and J by 5 bases, with 19 bases between the two germline ends. The CDR3 has 15 residues. From germline, CDR1 is SEHNR and CDR2 FQNEAQ (reference sequence). The CDR3 region is CASSLIGDIFHEQYV. CDR3 bases: TGTGCCAGCAGCCTAATCGGGGACATCTTTCACGAGCAGTACGTC.

This clonotype was detected many times. The CDR3 coding sequence is TGTGCCAGCAGTTTTGCGGAAAATCAGCCCCAGCATTTT. Translated: CASSFAENQPQHF. The V and J genes are TRBV12-3 or TRBV12-4 and TRBJ1-5; D gene uncertain. Trimming left V 3 bases short and J 4 bases short, with 7 bases between. The CDR3 is 13 amino acids.

This clonotype was found a few times. This chain links TRBV2 with TRBJ1-2, with a weak D call TRBD1 (6 bases). The germline V gene encodes CDR1 SNHLY and CDR2 FYNNEI. The CDR3 is made up of 12 amino acids. The V end lost 6 bases, the J end lost 7 bases, and 12 bases lay between the germline ends. DNA of the CDR3: TGTGCCAGCAGGCCCAGGGGACGTGGCTACACCTTC. It encodes CASRPRGRGYTF.

There are many counts of this clonotype. V usage is TRBV7-6 and J usage is TRBJ1-1; 8 bases fit TRBD1. In germline, CDR1 is SGHVS, CDR2 FNYEAQ. V lost 1 base to trimming and J lost 5 bases; unmatched junction nucleotides: 6. There are 15 residues in the CDR3. CDR3 nucleotides: TGTGCCAGCAGCTTAGGGACAGGGTTAAAGACTGAAGCTTTCTTT. It is translated as CASSLGTGLKTEAFF.